This T cell receptor beta chain emerged from a study of Ad26.COV2.S vaccination and SARS-CoV-2 variants. The wider study: In the COV1001 trial, the donor was in the Ad26.COV2.S arm. Intramuscularly, Ad26.COV2.S was given either once or twice, 56 days apart. Study results and limitations: Spike-specific CD8+ and CD4+ T cell responses reportedly showed substantial breadth after vaccination.

A remark on this clone: Its antigen is unknown.

Treatment noted: 15 to 20 received Ad26.COV2.S at low or high dose, single or two shots; a few received placebo; per-sample allocation not given. Sampling took place 63 days after the first vaccine or placebo injection. Expressing Wuhan-strain SARS-CoV-2 spike, an Ad26 vector served as the vaccine. Profiled with immunoSEQ multiplex PCR; TCRdb holds only in-frame clones, not every one. This table holds approximately 400,000 clones, about 80% found once. The sequence derives from a person between 18 and 65 years old who received the Ad26.COV2.S COVID-19 vaccine or a placebo. Source: peripheral blood, taken in a trial of Ad26.COV2.S vaccine versus placebo.

The CDR3: CASSLAGAGDGYTF. Here the CDR3 DNA reads TGTGCCAGCAGTCTCGCAGGGGCAGGGGATGGCTACACCTTC. The chain links TRBV28 to TRBJ1-2; TRBD1 is a possible D gene (6 bases). The CDR3 covers 14 residues. The ends were cut back, 5 bases at V and 6 bases at J, with 16 bases in the middle. CDR1 and CDR2 (germline): MDHEN, SYDVKM.